This TCR beta chain was documented in a study of blood T cell repertoires in COVID-19 (dated by TCRdb to 2020 to 2021). About the full investigation: The collaborator samples originated in the United States, Italy and Spain and spanned the acute and convalescent phases of COVID-19. The prospective study material was composed of cDNA or gDNA derived from T cells, B-cell-depleted T cells, or PBMCs. The dataset comprised deeply sampled blood TCRbeta repertoires from subjects exposed to, actively infected with, or recovered from COVID-19. The repertoires were released in a freely available public database intended as a resource for research on the immune response to SARS-CoV-2. Samples were obtained from the ongoing ImmuneRACE study (first 160 participants) and from 1,254 subjects provided by 6 global collaborators. The sample metadata nearly always contained a de-identified subject ID, COVID-19 status, age in years and sex. Where available, HLA class I and class II types were obtained from metadata supplied by the sample provider rather than from assay-based typing. Beyond this particular receptor, the publication reports: The amount of clinical and demographic metadata varied by source and participant and was provided uncurated.

TCRbeta CDR3 regions were amplified from genomic DNA using the immunoSEQ Assay, a bias-controlled multiplex PCR. The original methods were these. The number of nucleated cells in each sample was estimated from the amplification of reference gene primers within the assay. To quantify the absolute abundance of each unique TCRbeta CDR3 rearrangement, sequence reads were collapsed and filtered. Productive Simpson clonality was computed per sample as the square root of Simpson's diversity index over productive rearrangements. TCRdb took over this immuneACCESS table, retaining in-frame rearrangements with V and J assigned. Such tables are incomplete; in checked studies, under half of the missing clones stem from an unresolved V gene, and the remainder is unexplained. For V, J and clone size, that table is used; D and trimming come from the DNA. This sample gives 110,000 or so clones in total; 85% of them show up just once. About 13% of the sample belongs to the ten largest clones.

The germline V gene yields MNHEY for CDR1 and SVGAGI for CDR2. Clipping removes 5 bases from V and 5 bases from J, with 9 as the unmatched junction base count. Counted from cysteine to phenylalanine, this CDR3 has 14 amino acids. The only DNA kept is the CDR3, 42 bases in frame from the first base. Whole blood was collected in K2EDTA tubes by collaborating institutions according to the institutions' own protocols. For TCRbeta analysis, collaborators shipped samples as frozen whole blood, isolated PBMCs, or DNA extracted from either of those sample types. As regards this clone: It lacks a known antigen. No quality values exist for individual bases; no much larger clone is one base distant.

The sequenced material came from peripheral blood. This TCR derives from a human donor in a cohort sampled during active COVID-19. In this chain, TRBV6-5 is recombined with TRBJ2-7, with TRBD1 matching 7 junction bases. The base sequence is TGTGCCAGCAGTCCCGGGACAGTTTCGGACGAGCAGTACTTC. Its protein is CASSPGTVSDEQYF.